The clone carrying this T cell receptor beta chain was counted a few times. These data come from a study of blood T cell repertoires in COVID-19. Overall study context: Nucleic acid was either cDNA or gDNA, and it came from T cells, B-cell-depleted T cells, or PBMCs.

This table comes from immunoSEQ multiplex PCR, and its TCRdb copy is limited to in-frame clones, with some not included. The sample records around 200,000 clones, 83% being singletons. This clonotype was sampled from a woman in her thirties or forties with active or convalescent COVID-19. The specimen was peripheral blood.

The CDR3 region is CASSQRRGYYNEQFF. The CDR3 DNA reads as TGCGCCAGCAGCCAACGTAGGGGGTACTACAATGAGCAGTTCTTC. This rearrangement joins TRBV4-1 to TRBJ2-1, with D maybe TRBD1 (6 bases). The V gene lost 2 bases and the J gene lost 3 bases, with 11 bases spanning the gap. The CDR3 is made up of 15 amino acids. CDR1 and CDR2 (germline): MGHRA, YSYEKL.